Listed below are T cell receptor beta chains from one sample, sequenced in a study of blood T cell repertoires in COVID-19. Clones were read by immunoSEQ multiplex PCR, and TCRdb kept only the in-frame ones, dropping some. In the table there are about 180,000 clones, 80% to 90% of which are singletons. Specimen: peripheral blood. These receptors were collected from an older man with active or convalescent COVID-19. CDR3s include the opening cysteine and the closing phenylalanine or tryptophan. D genes are given only for firm matches. Clone size, where shown, is once, few, many, or a class for clones that have expanded.

TRBJ2-5	TRBV5-4	TRBD1	-	TGTGCCAGCAGCTCGGACAGGGGGCTTCAAGAGACCCAGTACTTC	CASSSDRGLQETQYF
TRBJ2-1	TRBV6-5	-	-	TGTGCCAGCAAGGAGCTAATCAGTAACAATGAGCAGTTCTTC	CASKELISNNEQFF
TRBJ2-3	TRBV19	-	-	TGTGCCAGTAGTATAGTCGTCAGGGGAGATACGCAGTATTTT	CASSIVVRGDTQYF
TRBJ2-1	TRBV28	-	few	TGTGCCAGCAGTCCCCCAGGGTCCCACAATGAGCAGTTCTTC	CASSPPGSHNEQFF
TRBJ2-3	TRBV7-2	TRBD2	-	TGTGCCAGCAGCTCACAGCGGGGGGGGACAGATACGCAGTATTTT	CASSSQRGGTDTQYF
TRBJ2-1	TRBV7-3	TRBD2	-	TGTGCCAGCAGCTTAACTGGGCTAGCGGGAGTTCCCTACAATGAGCAGTTCTTC	CASSLTGLAGVPYNEQFF
TRBJ1-1	TRBV11-2	TRBD1	-	TGTGCCAGCACCTTCGACAGGGGGAAGAGTGGAGCTTTCTTT	CASTFDRGKSGAFF
TRBJ1-2	TRBV27	TRBD1	-	TGTGCCAGCAGAAGAATAAGTCCAGGGGGCGCGTTTGGCTACACCTTC	CASRRISPGGAFGYTF
TRBJ2-2	TRBV9	-	-	TGTGCCAGCAGGAATACAGGGATCGTCGGGGAGCTGTTTTTT	CASRNTGIVGELFF
TRBJ1-6	TRBV7-8	TRBD1	-	TGTGCCAGCAGCACTAGACAGGGCCGGGATTCACCCCTCCACTTT	CASSTRQGRDSPLHF
TRBJ1-6	TRBV6-5	TRBD1	-	TGTGCCAGCAGTTACGAGGTAGGGGGCTCACCCCTCCACTTT	CASSYEVGGSPLHF
TRBJ1-1	TRBV11-1	-	-	TGTGCCAGCAGGGAAACAGGGATGGGGGAAGCTTTCTTT	CASRETGMGEAFF
TRBJ2-7	TRBV5-1	-	-	TGCGCCAGCAGCTTCCAGGGGTCCTACGAGCAGTACTTC	CASSFQGSYEQYF
TRBJ2-3	TRBV7-2	TRBD2	once	TGTGCCAGCAGGACCGGGACTAGTAAAGATACGCAGTATTTT	CASRTGTSKDTQYF
TRBJ1-2	TRBV7-9	TRBD1	once	TGTGCCAGCAGCTTATCGGGACAGGGGAAGGATGGCTACACCTTC	CASSLSGQGKDGYTF
TRBJ2-7	TRBV20-1	TRBD2	-	TGCAGTGCTAGTCGACTAGCGGGAGATCGAAGGTCCTTCTACGAGCAGTACTTC	CSASRLAGDRRSFYEQYF
TRBJ1-2	TRBV11-2	TRBD1	-	TGTGCCAGCAGCTTAGGGACAGGGTTATTGCGACTCTATGGCTACACCTTC	CASSLGTGLLRLYGYTF
TRBJ1-1	TRBV5-8	-	once	TGTGCCAGCAGCCGTGGCCGATTGAACACTGAAGCTTTCTTT	CASSRGRLNTEAFF
TRBJ1-4	TRBV7-6	-	-	TGTGCCAGCAGCTTAGGGGCAGGGTCTTGGGAAAAACTGTTTTTT	CASSLGAGSWEKLFF
TRBJ1-4	TRBV18	-	-	TGTGCCAGCTCACGCGGGGGGGGCTACGAAAAACTGTTTTTT	CASSRGGGYEKLFF
TRBJ2-1	TRBV9	TRBD1	once	TGTGCCAGCAGCGATGGACAGGGAAGTTACAATGAGCAGTTCTTC	CASSDGQGSYNEQFF
TRBJ1-3	TRBV28	-	-	TGTGCCAGCAGTCCTCCCGGAGGGATGAGGAACACCATATATTTT	CASSPPGGMRNTIYF
TRBJ1-1	TRBV7-9	-	few	TGTGCCAGCAGATTCAGTGTCACTGAAGCTTTCTTT	CASRFSVTEAFF
TRBJ1-5	TRBV18	-	once	TGTGCCAGCTCACCACCCGGCAGGGGAGGCAATCAGCCCCAGCATTTT	CASSPPGRGGNQPQHF
TRBJ2-7	TRBV28	TRBD1	-	TGTGCCAGCAGTCATCGGGACAGGTACCTCCTATTCCTCTACGAGCAGTACTTC	CASSHRDRYLLFLYEQYF
TRBJ2-7	TRBV11-2	-	-	TGTGCCAGCAGCTTAGGATATCAGGGTATGGGTGAGCAGTACTTC	CASSLGYQGMGEQYF
TRBJ1-5	TRBV27	TRBD1	-	TGTGCCAGCAGTTTTATGGGACAGGGAAGCCAGCCCCAGCATTTT	CASSFMGQGSQPQHF
TRBJ1-5	TRBV7-9	TRBD1	-	TGTGCCAGCAGTCCAGGGGGCCTGGGCAATCAGCCCCAGCATTTT	CASSPGGLGNQPQHF
TRBJ1-2	TRBV6-2/TRBV6-3	-	-	TGTGCCAGCAGTCAACAGGGTTTTCGCTATGGCTACACCTTC	CASSQQGFRYGYTF
TRBJ2-6	TRBV3-1/TRBV3-2	-	-	TGTGCCAGCAGCCGCAGGGTCGCTGGGGCCAACGTCCTGACTTTC	CASSRRVAGANVLTF
TRBJ1-1	TRBV7-3	TRBD1	-	TGTGCCAGCAGCTCCACGGGACAGATCACTGAAGCTTTCTTT	CASSSTGQITEAFF
TRBJ1-1	TRBV7-9	-	few	TGTGCCAGCAGCTTAAGCTCTACTGAAGCTTTCTTT	CASSLSSTEAFF
TRBJ1-2	TRBV11-2	-	-	TGTGCCAGCAGCTTCGCCGGCAGGGGAGTATCGGAAGGCTACACCTTC	CASSFAGRGVSEGYTF
TRBJ1-3	TRBV5-5	-	-	TGTGCCAGCAGCTTATACACACACTCTGGAAACACCATATATTTT	CASSLYTHSGNTIYF
TRBJ1-4	TRBV5-6	-	-	TGTGCCAGCAGCTTGACGGACACCAATGAAAAACTGTTTTTT	CASSLTDTNEKLFF
TRBJ1-4	TRBV5-5	-	once	TGTGCCAGCAGCTTTAGGGCGGGAGGACCGTATGAAAAACTGTTTTTT	CASSFRAGGPYEKLFF
TRBJ2-1	TRBV7-3	-	-	TGTGCCAGCAGCTTGGTCCGGGAGAGCCCACAAATTGAGCAGTTCTTC	CASSLVRESPQIEQFF
TRBJ2-3	TRBV3-1/TRBV3-2	TRBD2	-	TGTGCCAGCAGCCAAGAAACTAGCGTGAGCACAGATACGCAGTATTTT	CASSQETSVSTDTQYF
TRBJ2-7	TRBV21-1	-	once	TGTGCCAGCAGTAAAGGACAGTCGAGCTCCTACGAGCAGTACTTC	CASSKGQSSSYEQYF
TRBJ1-5	TRBV21-1	-	-	TGTGCCAGCAGCACCATTTCAGGGTATCAGCCCCAGCATTTT	CASSTISGYQPQHF
TRBJ2-3	TRBV11-2	-	once	TGTGCCAGCAGGCGAAGTAGCACAGATACGCAGTATTTT	CASRRSSTDTQYF
TRBJ1-2	TRBV27	TRBD1	-	TGTGCCAGCAAAAGGGACAGGGATGGCTACACCTTC	CASKRDRDGYTF
TRBJ1-5	TRBV28	-	-	TGTGCCAGCAGTCCAACAGGGAGGGGGAATCAGCCCCAGCATTTT	CASSPTGRGNQPQHF
TRBJ2-3	TRBV24-1	TRBD2	-	TGTGCCACCAGTGCCGGACGGACTAGCGAATACACAGATACGCAGTATTTT	CATSAGRTSEYTDTQYF
TRBJ2-7	TRBV20-1	-	-	TGCAGTGCTAGGCGGCAGCACGAGCAGTACTTC	CSARRQHEQYF
TRBJ1-5	TRBV6-2/TRBV6-3	-	few	TGTGCCAGCAGTTACATAGGGGGAAACAATCAGCCCCAGCATTTT	CASSYIGGNNQPQHF
TRBJ1-3	TRBV6-2/TRBV6-3	-	-	TGTGCCAGCAGTTACCCGACTGTTGTGATCCAACTTGGAAACACCATATATTTT	CASSYPTVVIQLGNTIYF
TRBJ2-1	TRBV18	TRBD2	-	TGTGCCAGCTCACTACGGACTAGCGAGTACAATGAGCAGTTCTTC	CASSLRTSEYNEQFF
TRBJ1-2	TRBV7-8	TRBD1	-	TGTGCCAGCAGCACACGGACAGGGAGAAGGGTCTATGGCTACACCTTC	CASSTRTGRRVYGYTF
TRBJ1-2	TRBV19	TRBD1	-	TGTGCCAGTAGTATCAGAGGGGACAGAGCCAGATACTATGGCTACACCTTC	CASSIRGDRARYYGYTF
TRBJ2-1	TRBV7-9	-	-	TGTGCCAGCAGCCCGGCCGGGAGCTCCTACAATGAGCAGTTCTTC	CASSPAGSSYNEQFF
TRBJ1-1	TRBV18	TRBD1	-	TGTGCCAGCTCCCGGGACAGGGACAACACTGAAGCTTTCTTT	CASSRDRDNTEAFF
TRBJ2-5	TRBV27	-	-	TGTGCCAGCAGTCACTTTGGAGAGACCCAGTACTTC	CASSHFGETQYF
TRBJ1-1	TRBV19	-	-	TGTGCCAGTAGTAGGGGGGGAGGAGGGGTCACTGAAGCTTTCTTT	CASSRGGGGVTEAFF
TRBJ2-7	TRBV6-6	TRBD1	-	TGTGCCAGCACCCAGCAGGGGGTGAGGGGGGAGCAGTACTTC	CASTQQGVRGEQYF
TRBJ2-1	TRBV6-2/TRBV6-3	TRBD2	-	TGTGCCAGCAGTTACTCGATTTGGCGGGAGAGGGGAGAGCAGTTCTTC	CASSYSIWRERGEQFF
TRBJ1-4	TRBV9	-	once	TGTGCCAGCAGCCCCCGCCCAGGGACAACTAATGAAAAACTGTTTTTT	CASSPRPGTTNEKLFF
TRBJ2-5	TRBV6-6	TRBD2	-	TGTGCCAGCAGTCCTCTGACTAGCGGGGGGTCTAAAGAGACCCAGTACTTC	CASSPLTSGGSKETQYF
TRBJ2-3	TRBV19	-	-	TGTGCCAGTAGTATGCCAGGGTACACAGATACGCAGTATTTT	CASSMPGYTDTQYF